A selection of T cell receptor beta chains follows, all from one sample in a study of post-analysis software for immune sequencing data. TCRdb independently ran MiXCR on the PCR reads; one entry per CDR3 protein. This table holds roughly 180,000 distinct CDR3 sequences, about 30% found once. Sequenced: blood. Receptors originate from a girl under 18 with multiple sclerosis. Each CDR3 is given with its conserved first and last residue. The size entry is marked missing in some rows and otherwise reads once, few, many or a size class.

CDR3: CARMSGEAFF
V: TRBV19
size: -

CDR3: CASSVERGTDTQYF
V: TRBV12-3/TRBV12-4
size: -

CDR3: CASSRVGQGTYEQYF
V: TRBV3-1
size: few

CDR3: CSARGTTYEQYF
V: TRBV20-1
size: -

CDR3: CASSITVLPYEQYF
V: TRBV28
size: -

CDR3: CSSSLRQGARLASADTQYF
V: TRBV7-3
size: -

CDR3: CASSLAAAYEQFF
V: TRBV5-1
size: few

CDR3: CASSLEAGGRRGYEQYF
V: TRBV11-2
size: few

CDR3: CSARLHTSTDTQYF
V: TRBV20-1
size: many

CDR3: CASSWGGVGGYTEAFF
V: TRBV5-1
size: -

CDR3: CASSQELAAHQETQYF
V: TRBV4-1
size: many

CDR3: CATLGMPYEQYF
V: TRBV28
size: many

CDR3: CASSNRGLGTEAFF
V: TRBV19
size: -

CDR3: CASSLGQGLITDTQYF
V: TRBV5-1
size: -

CDR3: CASSQWGPNEKLFF
V: TRBV4-1
size: few

CDR3: CASSEGSGSLQETQYF
V: TRBV2
size: few

CDR3: CASSSGGYSNQPQHF
V: TRBV5-5
size: few

CDR3: CATSRDPIQGGEQYF
V: TRBV15
size: many

CDR3: CASSEGQPGSYEQYF
V: TRBV5-1
size: many

CDR3: CASSVSSGISTDTQYF
V: TRBV9
size: -

CDR3: CSVGRTGKNIQYF
V: TRBV29-1
size: many

CDR3: CACSPGEDTRNEQFF
V: TRBV7-9
size: -

CDR3: CASKSTSRTGEQFF
V: TRBV9
size: -

CDR3: CASTDRGLETYNEQFF
V: TRBV5-1
size: few

CDR3: CASSTTSGGGGNEQFF
V: TRBV5-1
size: many

CDR3: CSATTGSNQPQHF
V: TRBV29-1
size: -

CDR3: CASGLKRQVLTDTQYF
V: TRBV12-5
size: -

CDR3: CASSLFPASGSSYEQYF
V: TRBV28
size: -

CDR3: CASSPAKPGLADTYEQYF
V: TRBV6-1
size: few

CDR3: CASSQDGGGVTYEQYF
V: TRBV3-1
size: many

CDR3: CASSPEYSGRETQYF
V: TRBV7-8
size: -

CDR3: CASSPRAGHEQFF
V: TRBV3-1
size: few

CDR3: CSVGGGVGSEQYF
V: TRBV29-1
size: -

CDR3: CASSPRDRGPNTEAFF
V: TRBV2
size: -

CDR3: CASSSAYTSGEQYF
V: TRBV6-5
size: many

CDR3: CASSEYGGAFYGYTF
V: TRBV25-1
size: many

CDR3: CGARDERGRDTQYF
V: TRBV20-1
size: -

CDR3: CASSKGENEQYF
V: TRBV21-1
size: many

CDR3: CASSLTPGYEQYF
V: TRBV5-1
size: many

CDR3: CSAPPVTDTQYF
V: TRBV20-1
size: -

CDR3: CASSSLRDSLYEQYF
V: TRBV7-8
size: many

CDR3: CASDSGGGELFF
V: TRBV25-1
size: few

CDR3: CSAKTSGSSHQETQYF
V: TRBV20-1
size: many

CDR3: CASSPGGLAGVISDTQYF
V: TRBV28
size: few

CDR3: CSVEGGRYTDTQYF
V: TRBV29-1
size: few

CDR3: CATSRADRGWNEQFF
V: TRBV15
size: -

CDR3: CASSFTAWGELFF
V: TRBV12-3/TRBV12-4
size: -

CDR3: CASSPGGSFEQFF
V: TRBV12-3/TRBV12-4
size: many

CDR3: CASSWDREDTQYF
V: TRBV5-8
size: many

CDR3: CASSPTVQRETQYF
V: TRBV7-9
size: many

CDR3: CASSYSNKMGSPLHF
V: TRBV6-5
size: many

CDR3: CASSQALAREQYF
V: TRBV14
size: many

CDR3: CASSLGSGSSDTQYF
V: TRBV5-1
size: many

CDR3: CASSQVGRGPGQPQHF
V: TRBV4-1
size: -

CDR3: CASSFGDHPLSGANVLTF
V: TRBV7-2
size: -

CDR3: CSARDGQNYGHTF
V: TRBV20-1
size: -

CDR3: CASSLETGATEAFF
V: TRBV12-3/TRBV12-4
size: -